This T cell receptor beta chain was identified in a study of fetal regulatory T cell absence and autoimmunity. As for the study in general: The IPEX patients lacked clinical diabetes but had exocrine pancreas autoimmunity.

Study-wide results and caveats: Broadly similar TRB gene family usage was seen in pancreas and cord blood. In IPEX, the enrichment was taken to support antigen-driven autoimmunity before birth. Oligoclonal TCR enrichment in pancreas over cord blood reached over 100-fold for some clones.

Generated by immunoSEQ multiplex PCR, the TCRdb table keeps only in-frame clones and is missing some. The top ten clones hold 1.5% to 2% of a sample with 95,000 to 100,000 clones, approximately 75% of them seen once. Worth noting for this clone: What it binds is not known.

Sequenced: pancreas tissue. This TCR came from a male donor with IPEX syndrome.

This CDR3 reads CATSIDLGAGSNQPQHF. Written as DNA, the CDR3 is TGTGCCACCAGCATCGACTTGGGGGCGGGTAGCAATCAGCCCCAGCATTTT. The chain recombines TRBV15 with TRBJ1-5; tentatively, D is TRBD1 (6 bases). Trimming left V 4 bases short and J 0 bases short, with 16 bases between. This CDR3 is 17 amino acids long. Germline assignment: CDR1 LNHNV and CDR2 YYDKDF (reference sequence). Using reference TRBV15 and TRBJ1-5 for the parts outside the CDR3, the full variable domain is DAMVIQNPRYQVTQFGKPVTLSCSQTLNHNVMYWYQQKSSQAPKLLFHYYDKDFNNEADTPDNFQSRRPNTSFCFLDIRSPGLGDTAMYLCATSIDLGAGSNQPQHFGDGTRLSIL.